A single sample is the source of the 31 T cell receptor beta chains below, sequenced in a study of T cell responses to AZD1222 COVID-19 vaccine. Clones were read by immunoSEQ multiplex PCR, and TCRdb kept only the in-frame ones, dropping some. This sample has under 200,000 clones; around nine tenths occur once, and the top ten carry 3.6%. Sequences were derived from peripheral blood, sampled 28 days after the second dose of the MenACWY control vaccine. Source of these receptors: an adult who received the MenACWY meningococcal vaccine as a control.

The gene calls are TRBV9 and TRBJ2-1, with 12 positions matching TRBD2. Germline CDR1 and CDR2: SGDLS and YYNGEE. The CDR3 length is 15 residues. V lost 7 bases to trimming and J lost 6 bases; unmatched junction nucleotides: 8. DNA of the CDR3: TGTGCCAGCTCCTTAAAGACTAGCGGGAGCAATGAGCAGTTCTTC. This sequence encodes CASSLKTSGSNEQFF.

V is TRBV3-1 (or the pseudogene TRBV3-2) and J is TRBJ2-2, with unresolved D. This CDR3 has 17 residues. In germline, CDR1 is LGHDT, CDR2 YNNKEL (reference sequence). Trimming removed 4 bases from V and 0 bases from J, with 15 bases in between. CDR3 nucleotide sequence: TGTGCCAGCAGCCGCAGCAGTCCGGGCTCGAACACCGGGGAGCTGTTTTTT. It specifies CASSRSSPGSNTGELFF.

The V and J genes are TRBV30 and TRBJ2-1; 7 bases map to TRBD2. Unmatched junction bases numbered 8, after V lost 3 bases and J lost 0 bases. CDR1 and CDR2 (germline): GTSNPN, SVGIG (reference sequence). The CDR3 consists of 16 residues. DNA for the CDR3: TGTGCCTGGAGCGGAGGGGAGGGGTTCTCCTACAATGAGCAGTTCTTC. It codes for CAWSGGEGFSYNEQFF.

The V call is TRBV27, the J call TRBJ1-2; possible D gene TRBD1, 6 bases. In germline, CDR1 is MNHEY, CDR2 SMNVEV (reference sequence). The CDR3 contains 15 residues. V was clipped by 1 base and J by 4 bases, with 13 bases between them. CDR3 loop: CASSLLGGLGYGYTF. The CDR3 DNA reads TGTGCCAGCAGTTTATTGGGGGGGCTGGGCTATGGCTACACCTTC.

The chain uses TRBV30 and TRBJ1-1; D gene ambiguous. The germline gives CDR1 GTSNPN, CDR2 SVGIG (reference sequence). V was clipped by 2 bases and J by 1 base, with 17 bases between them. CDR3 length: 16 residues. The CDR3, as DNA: TGTGCCTGGAGTCGCCCGTTGGGGTCGCGGAACACTGAAGCTTTCTTT. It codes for CAWSRPLGSRNTEAFF.

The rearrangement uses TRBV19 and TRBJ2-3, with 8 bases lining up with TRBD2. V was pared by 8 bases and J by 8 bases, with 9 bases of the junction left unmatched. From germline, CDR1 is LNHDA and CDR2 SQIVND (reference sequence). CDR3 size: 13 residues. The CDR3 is CASFAGGRGTQYF. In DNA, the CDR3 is TGTGCCAGTTTTGCGGGAGGTAGGGGTACGCAGTATTTT.

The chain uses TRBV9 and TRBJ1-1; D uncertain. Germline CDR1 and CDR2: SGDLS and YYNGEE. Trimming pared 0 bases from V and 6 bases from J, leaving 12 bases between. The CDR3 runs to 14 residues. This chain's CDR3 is CASSVAIRASEAFF. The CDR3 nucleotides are TGTGCCAGCAGCGTAGCTATCCGGGCCTCTGAAGCTTTCTTT.

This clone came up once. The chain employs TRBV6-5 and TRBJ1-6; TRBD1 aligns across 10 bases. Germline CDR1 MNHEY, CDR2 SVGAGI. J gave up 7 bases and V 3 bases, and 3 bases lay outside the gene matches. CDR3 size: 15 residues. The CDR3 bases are TGTGCCAGCAGTTATCAGGACAGGGGGAATTCACCCCTCCACTTT. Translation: CASSYQDRGNSPLHF.

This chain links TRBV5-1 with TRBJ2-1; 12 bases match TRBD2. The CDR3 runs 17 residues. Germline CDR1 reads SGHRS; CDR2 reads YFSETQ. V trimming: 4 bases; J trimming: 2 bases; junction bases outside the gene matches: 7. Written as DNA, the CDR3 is TGCGCCAGCAGCCCCAACCCTAGCGGGAGGGCCTACAATGAGCAGTTCTTC. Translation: CASSPNPSGRAYNEQFF.

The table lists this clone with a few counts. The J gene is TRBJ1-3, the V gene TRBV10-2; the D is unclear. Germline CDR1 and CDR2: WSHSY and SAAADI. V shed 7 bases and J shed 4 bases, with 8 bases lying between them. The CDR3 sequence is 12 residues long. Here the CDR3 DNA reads TGCGCCAGCACCCTGACAGGAAACACCATATATTTT. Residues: CASTLTGNTIYF.

The CDR3 sequence is CASSAPPGPYFENYGYTF. CDR3 nucleotide sequence: TGTGCCAGCAGCGCCCCTCCGGGTCCTTACTTTGAAAACTATGGCTACACCTTC. The rearrangement links TRBV21-1 to TRBJ1-2. TRBV21-1 is annotated as a pseudogene. This CDR3 comprises 18 residues.

CDR3 sequence reads: CATSDRARSGANVLTF. CDR3 in DNA: TGTGCCACCTCGGACAGGGCTCGCTCTGGGGCCAACGTCCTGACTTTC. The genes are TRBV27 and TRBJ2-6, with TRBD1 matching 8 bases. Germline loops: CDR1 MNHEY, CDR2 SMNVEV (reference sequence). The V and J ends lost 10 bases and 0 bases, in that order; junction bases with no gene match: 8. The CDR3 is made up of 16 amino acids.

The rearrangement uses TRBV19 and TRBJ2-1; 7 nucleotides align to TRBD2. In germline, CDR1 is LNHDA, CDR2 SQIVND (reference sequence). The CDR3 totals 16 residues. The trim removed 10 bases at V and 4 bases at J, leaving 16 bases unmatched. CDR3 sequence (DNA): TGTGCCACAGCAACCCCAAAGGGAGGGAGGTACAATGAGCAGTTCTTC. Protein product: CATATPKGGRYNEQFF. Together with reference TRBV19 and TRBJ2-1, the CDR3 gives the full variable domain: DGGITQSPKYLFRKEGQNVTLSCEQNLNHDAMYWYRQDPGQGLRLIYYSQIVNDFQKGDIAEGYSVSREKKESFPLTVTSAQKNPTAFYLCATATPKGGRYNEQFFGPGTRLTVL.

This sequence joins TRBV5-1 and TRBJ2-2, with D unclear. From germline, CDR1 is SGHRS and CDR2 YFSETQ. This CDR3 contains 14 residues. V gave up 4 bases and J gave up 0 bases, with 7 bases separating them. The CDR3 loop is CASSADANTGELFF. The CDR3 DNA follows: TGCGCCAGCAGCGCGGACGCGAACACCGGGGAGCTGTTTTTT.

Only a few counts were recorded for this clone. The CDR3 reads CASSFSGGQDAAFF. CDR3 DNA sequence: TGTGCCAGCAGCTTTTCAGGAGGGCAGGACGCGGCTTTCTTT. This sequence joins TRBV11-3 and TRBJ1-1; unclear D gene. The CDR3 runs 14 residues. Germline V gives CDR1 SGHNT, CDR2 YENEEA. Deletions cut 3 bases from V and 11 bases from J, with 19 bases between.

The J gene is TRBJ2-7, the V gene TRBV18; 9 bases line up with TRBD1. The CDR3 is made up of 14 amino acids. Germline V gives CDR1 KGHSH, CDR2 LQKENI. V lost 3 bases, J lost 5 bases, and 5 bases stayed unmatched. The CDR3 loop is CASSPLDRGHEQYF. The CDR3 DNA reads TGTGCCAGCTCACCCCTGGACAGGGGCCACGAGCAGTACTTC.

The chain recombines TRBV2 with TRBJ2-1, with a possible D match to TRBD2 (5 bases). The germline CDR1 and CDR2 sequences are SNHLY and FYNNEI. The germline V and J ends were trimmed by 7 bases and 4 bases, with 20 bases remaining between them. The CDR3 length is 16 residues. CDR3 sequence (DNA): TGTGCCAGCAAAAAATTACGGACTGGGATGTACAATGAGCAGTTCTTC. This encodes CASKKLRTGMYNEQFF.

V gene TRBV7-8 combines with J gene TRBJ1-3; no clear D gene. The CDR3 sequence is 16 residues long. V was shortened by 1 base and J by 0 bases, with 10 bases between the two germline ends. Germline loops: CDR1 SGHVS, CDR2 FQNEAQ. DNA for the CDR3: TGTGCCAGCAGCTTAGGAACCACGATCTCTGGAAACACCATATATTTT. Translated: CASSLGTTISGNTIYF.

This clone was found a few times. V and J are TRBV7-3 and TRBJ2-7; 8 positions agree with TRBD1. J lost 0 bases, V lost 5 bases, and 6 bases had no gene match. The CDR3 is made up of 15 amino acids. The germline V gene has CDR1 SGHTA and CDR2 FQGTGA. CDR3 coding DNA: TGTGCCAGCAGCCCCTCAGGGGGCGGCTCCTACGAGCAGTACTTC. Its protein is CASSPSGGGSYEQYF.

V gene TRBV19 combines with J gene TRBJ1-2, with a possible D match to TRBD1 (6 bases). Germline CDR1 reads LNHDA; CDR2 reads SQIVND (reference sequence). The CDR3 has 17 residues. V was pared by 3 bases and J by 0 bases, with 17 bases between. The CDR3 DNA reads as TGTGCCAGTAGTATTGGAGGACAGCGAAAAACTAACTATGGCTACACCTTC. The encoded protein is CASSIGGQRKTNYGYTF.

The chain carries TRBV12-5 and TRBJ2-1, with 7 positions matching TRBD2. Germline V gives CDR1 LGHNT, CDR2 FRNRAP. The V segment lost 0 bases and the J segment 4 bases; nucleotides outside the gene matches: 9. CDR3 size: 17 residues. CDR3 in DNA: TGTGCTAGTGGTTTGGTGGAAGGCGGGAGACGTTACAATGAGCAGTTCTTC. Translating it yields CASGLVEGGRRYNEQFF.

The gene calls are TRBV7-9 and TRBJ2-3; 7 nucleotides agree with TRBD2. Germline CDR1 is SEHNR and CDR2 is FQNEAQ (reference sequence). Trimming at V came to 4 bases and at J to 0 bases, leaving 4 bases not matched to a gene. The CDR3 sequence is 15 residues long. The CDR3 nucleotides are TGTGCCAGCAGCTCGCTAGCGGATAGCACAGATACGCAGTATTTT. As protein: CASSSLADSTDTQYF. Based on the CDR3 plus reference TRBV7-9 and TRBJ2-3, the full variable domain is DTGVSQNPRHKITKRGQNVTFRCDPISEHNRLYWYRQTLGQGPEFLTYFQNEAQLEKSRLLSDRFSAERPKGSFSTLEIQRTEQGDSAMYLCASSSLADSTDTQYFGPGTRLTVL.

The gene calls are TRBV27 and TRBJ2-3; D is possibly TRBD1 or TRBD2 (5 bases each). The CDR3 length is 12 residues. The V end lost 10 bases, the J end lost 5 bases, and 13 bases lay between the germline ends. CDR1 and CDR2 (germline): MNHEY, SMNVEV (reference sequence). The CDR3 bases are TGTGCCACCCAAGGTGGGGGAGATACGCAGTATTTT. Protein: CATQGGGDTQYF.

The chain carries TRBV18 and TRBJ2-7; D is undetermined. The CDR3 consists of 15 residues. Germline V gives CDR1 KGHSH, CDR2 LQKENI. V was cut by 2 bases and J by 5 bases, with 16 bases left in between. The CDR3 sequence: CASSPSGIPNDEQYF. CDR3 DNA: TGTGCCAGCTCACCATCTGGGATCCCAAACGACGAGCAGTACTTC.

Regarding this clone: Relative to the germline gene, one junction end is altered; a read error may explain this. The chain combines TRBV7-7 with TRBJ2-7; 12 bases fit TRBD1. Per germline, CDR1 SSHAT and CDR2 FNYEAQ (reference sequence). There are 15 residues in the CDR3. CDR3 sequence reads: CASSLGTGGFSEQYF. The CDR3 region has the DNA TGTGCTAGCAGCCTCGGGACAGGGGGCTTTTCCGAGCAGTACTTC.

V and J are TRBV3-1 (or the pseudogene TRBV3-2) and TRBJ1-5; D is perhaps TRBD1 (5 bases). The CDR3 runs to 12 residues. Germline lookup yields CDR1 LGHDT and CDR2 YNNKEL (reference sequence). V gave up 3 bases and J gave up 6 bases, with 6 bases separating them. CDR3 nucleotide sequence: TGTGCCAGCAGCCACCAGGGTCAGCCCCAGCATTTT. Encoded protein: CASSHQGQPQHF.

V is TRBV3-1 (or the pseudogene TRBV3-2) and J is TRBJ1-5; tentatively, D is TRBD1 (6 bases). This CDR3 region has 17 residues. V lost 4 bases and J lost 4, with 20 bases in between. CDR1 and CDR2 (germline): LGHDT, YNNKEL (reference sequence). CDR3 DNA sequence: TGTGCCAGCAGCCCCCAAGGAGGAAGACAGGATAATCAGCCCCAGCATTTT. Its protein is CASSPQGGRQDNQPQHF.

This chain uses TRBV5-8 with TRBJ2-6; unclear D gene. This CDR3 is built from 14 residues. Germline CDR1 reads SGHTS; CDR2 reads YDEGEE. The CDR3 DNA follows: TGTGCTAATCGGAGACGCGGCGGGGCCAACGTCCTGACTTTC. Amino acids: CANRRRGGANVLTF.

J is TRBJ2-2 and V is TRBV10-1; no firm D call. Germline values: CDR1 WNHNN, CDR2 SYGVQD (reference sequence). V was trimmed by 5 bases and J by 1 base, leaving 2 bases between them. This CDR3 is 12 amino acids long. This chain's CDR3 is CASSRNTGELFF. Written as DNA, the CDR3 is TGCGCCAGCAGTAGGAACACCGGGGAGCTGTTTTTT.

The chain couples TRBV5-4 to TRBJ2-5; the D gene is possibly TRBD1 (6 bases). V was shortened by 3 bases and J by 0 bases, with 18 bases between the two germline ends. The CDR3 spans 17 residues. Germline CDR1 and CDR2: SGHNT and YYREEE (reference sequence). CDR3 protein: CASSSWGQGVYQETQYF. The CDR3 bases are TGTGCCAGCAGCTCCTGGGGGCAAGGGGTTTACCAAGAGACCCAGTACTTC.

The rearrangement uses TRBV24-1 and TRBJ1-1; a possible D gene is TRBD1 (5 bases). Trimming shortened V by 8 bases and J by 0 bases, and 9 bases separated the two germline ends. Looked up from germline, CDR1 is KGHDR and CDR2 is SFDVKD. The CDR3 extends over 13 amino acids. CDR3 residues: CATIDRVNTEAFF. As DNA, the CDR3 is TGTGCCACCATTGACAGAGTGAACACTGAAGCTTTCTTT.